This record covers a single T cell receptor (beta chain). Its matching antigen is unknown. The study used samples holding roughly 1-10 million cryopreserved PBMC before DNA extraction. The data derive from a study of long-term antiretroviral therapy in people with HIV. General study findings and limits: Collection spanned 2004 to 2017; ART regimens may be less effective than current ones.

Version v3.0 of the immunoSEQ assay ran at survey level. Assay: immunoSEQ multiplex PCR; the TCRdb copy retains only in-frame clones and omits some. Here the sample spans about 48,000 clones, about 88% being singletons. The V gene lost 0 bases and the J gene lost 3 bases, with 12 bases spanning the gap. The CDR3 runs to 16 residues. The germline CDR1 and CDR2 sequences are MNHEY and SVGAGI. The sequence was collected from a woman under 30 with HIV. The source material was unsorted PBMCs, sampled 0.8 years after starting antiretroviral therapy. The chain uses TRBV6-5 and TRBJ1-5, with D possibly being TRBD1 (5 bases). DNA for the CDR3: TGTGCCAGCAGTTACTCGGGGCAGCCTAACAATCAGCCCCAGCATTTT. Protein: CASSYSGQPNNQPQHF.